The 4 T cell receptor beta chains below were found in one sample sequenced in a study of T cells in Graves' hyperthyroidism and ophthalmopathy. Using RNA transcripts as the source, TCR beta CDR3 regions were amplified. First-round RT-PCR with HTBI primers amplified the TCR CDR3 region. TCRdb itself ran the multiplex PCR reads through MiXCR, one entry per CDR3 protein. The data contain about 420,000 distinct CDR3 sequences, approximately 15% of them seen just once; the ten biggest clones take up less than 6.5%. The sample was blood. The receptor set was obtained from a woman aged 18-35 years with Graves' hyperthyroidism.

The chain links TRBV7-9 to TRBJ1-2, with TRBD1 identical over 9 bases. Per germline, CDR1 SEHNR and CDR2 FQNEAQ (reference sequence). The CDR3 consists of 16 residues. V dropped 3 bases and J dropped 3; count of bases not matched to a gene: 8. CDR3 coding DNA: TGTGCCAGCAGCTTTGTGACAGGGGGGAGAGACTATGGCTACACCTTC. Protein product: CASSFVTGGRDYGYTF. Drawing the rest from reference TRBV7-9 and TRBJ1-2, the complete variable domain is DTGVSQNPRHKITKRGQNVTFRCDPISEHNRLYWYRQTLGQGPEFLTYFQNEAQLEKSRLLSDRFSAERPKGSFSTLEIQRTEQGDSAMYLCASSFVTGGRDYGYTFGSGTRLTVV.

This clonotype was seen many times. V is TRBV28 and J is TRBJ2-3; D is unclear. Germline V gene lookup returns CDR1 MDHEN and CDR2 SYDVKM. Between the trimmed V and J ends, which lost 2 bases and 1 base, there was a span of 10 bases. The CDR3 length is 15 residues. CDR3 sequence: CASSLDRAGTDTQYF. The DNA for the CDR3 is TGTGCCAGCAGTTTAGATAGAGCAGGCACAGATACGCAGTATTTT.

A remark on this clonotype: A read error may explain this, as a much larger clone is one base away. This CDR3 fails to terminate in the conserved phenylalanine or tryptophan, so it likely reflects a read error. As DNA, the CDR3 is TGTGCCAGCAGTGAGGTCTTTGACAGAGCCTACGAGCAGTACATC. Residues: CASSEVFDRAYEQYI. The rearrangement joins TRBV2 to TRBJ2-7; D is perhaps TRBD1 (5 bases). CDR3 size: 15 residues. The ends were cut back, 3 bases at V and 2 bases at J, with 14 bases in the middle. Germline V CDR1 and CDR2: SNHLY, FYNNEI.

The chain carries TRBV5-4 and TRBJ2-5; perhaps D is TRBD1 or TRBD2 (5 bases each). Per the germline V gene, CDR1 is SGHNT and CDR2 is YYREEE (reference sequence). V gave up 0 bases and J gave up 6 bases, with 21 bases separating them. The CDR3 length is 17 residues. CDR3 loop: CASSLDKGPRGSQTQYF. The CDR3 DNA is TGTGCCAGCAGCTTGGACAAGGGACCCCGGGGTAGCCAGACCCAGTACTTC.